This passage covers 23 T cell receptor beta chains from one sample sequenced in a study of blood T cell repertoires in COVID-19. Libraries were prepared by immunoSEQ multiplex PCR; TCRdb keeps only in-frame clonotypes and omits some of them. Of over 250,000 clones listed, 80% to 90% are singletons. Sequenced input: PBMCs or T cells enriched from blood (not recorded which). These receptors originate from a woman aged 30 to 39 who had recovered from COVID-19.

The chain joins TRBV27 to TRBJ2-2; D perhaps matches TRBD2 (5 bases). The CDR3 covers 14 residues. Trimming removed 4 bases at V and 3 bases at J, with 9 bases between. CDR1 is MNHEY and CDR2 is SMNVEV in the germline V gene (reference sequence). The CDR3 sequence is CASSWGDYTGELFF. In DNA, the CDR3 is TGTGCCAGCAGTTGGGGAGATTACACCGGGGAGCTGTTTTTT.

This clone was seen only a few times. The CDR3 loop is CASSATGYYNEQFF. The CDR3 DNA sequence: TGTGCCAGCAGCGCGACAGGTTATTACAATGAGCAGTTCTTC. The genes are TRBV2 and TRBJ2-1, with D maybe TRBD1 (6 bases). V was cut by 6 bases and J by 4 bases, with 13 bases left in between. The CDR3 has 14 amino acids. CDR1 SNHLY and CDR2 FYNNEI come from the germline V gene.

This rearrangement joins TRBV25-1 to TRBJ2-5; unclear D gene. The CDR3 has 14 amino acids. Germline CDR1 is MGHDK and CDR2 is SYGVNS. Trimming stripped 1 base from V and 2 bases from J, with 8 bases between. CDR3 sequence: CASSEFGQQETQYF. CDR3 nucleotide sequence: TGTGCCAGCAGTGAATTTGGCCAGCAAGAGACCCAGTACTTC. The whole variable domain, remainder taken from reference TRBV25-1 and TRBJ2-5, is EADIYQTPRYLVIGTGKKITLECSQTMGHDKMYWYQQDPGMELHLIHYSYGVNSTEKGDLSSESTVSRIRTEHFPLTLESARPSHTSQYLCASSEFGQQETQYFGPGTRLLVL.

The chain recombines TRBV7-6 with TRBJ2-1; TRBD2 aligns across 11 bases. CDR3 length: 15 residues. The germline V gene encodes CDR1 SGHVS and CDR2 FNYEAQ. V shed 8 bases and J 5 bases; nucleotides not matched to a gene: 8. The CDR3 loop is CASRGLAGGDNEQFF. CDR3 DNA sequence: TGTGCCAGCCGGGGGCTAGCGGGGGGCGACAATGAGCAGTTCTTC.

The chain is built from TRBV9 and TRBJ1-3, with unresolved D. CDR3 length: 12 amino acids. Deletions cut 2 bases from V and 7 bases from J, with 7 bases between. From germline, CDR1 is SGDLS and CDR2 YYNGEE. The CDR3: CASSVGGNTIYF. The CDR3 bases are TGTGCCAGCAGCGTCGGAGGGAACACCATATATTTT.

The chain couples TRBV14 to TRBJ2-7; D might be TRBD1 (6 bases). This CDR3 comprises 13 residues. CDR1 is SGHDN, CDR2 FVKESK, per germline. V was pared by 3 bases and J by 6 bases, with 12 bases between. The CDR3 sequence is CASSQQGFGEQYF. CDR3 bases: TGTGCCAGCAGCCAGCAGGGGTTTGGCGAGCAGTACTTC. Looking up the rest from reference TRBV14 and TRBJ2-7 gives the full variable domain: EAGVTQFPSHSVIEKGQTVTLRCDPISGHDNLYWYRRVMGKEIKFLLHFVKESKQDESGMPNNRFLAERTGGTYSTLKVQPAELEDSGVYFCASSQQGFGEQYFGPGTRLTVT.

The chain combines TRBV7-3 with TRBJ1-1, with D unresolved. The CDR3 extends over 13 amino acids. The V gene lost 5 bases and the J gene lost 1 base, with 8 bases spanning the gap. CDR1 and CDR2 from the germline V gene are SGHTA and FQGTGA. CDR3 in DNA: TGTGCCAGCAGCCTTACAGCGAACACTGAAGCTTTCTTT. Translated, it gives CASSLTANTEAFF.

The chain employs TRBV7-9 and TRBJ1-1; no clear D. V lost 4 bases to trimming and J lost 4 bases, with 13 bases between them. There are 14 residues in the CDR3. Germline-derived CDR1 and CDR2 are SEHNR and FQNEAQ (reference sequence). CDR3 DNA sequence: TGTGCCAGCAGCTCCCCTGCGGGTTCCACTGAAGCTTTCTTT. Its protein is CASSSPAGSTEAFF.

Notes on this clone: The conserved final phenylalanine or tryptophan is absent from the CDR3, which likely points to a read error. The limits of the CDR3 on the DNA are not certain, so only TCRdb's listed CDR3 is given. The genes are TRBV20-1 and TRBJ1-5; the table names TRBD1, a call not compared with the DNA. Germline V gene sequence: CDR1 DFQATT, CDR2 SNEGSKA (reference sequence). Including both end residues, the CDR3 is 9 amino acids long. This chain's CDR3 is CSARDRGLG.

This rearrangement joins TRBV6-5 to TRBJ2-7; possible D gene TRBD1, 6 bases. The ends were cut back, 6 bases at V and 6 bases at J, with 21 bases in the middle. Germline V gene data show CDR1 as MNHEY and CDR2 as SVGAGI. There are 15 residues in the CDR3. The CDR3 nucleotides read TGTGCCAGCAGGTCTAGGGGGATCTACACCGTCGAGCAGTACTTC. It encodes CASRSRGIYTVEQYF.

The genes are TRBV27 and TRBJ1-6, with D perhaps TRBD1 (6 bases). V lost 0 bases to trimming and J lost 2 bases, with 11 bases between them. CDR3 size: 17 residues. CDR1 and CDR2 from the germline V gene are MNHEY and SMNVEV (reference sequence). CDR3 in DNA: TGTGCCAGCAGTTTATCGTGGGGGGGGCCCTATAATTCACCCCTCCACTTT. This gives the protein CASSLSWGGPYNSPLHF.

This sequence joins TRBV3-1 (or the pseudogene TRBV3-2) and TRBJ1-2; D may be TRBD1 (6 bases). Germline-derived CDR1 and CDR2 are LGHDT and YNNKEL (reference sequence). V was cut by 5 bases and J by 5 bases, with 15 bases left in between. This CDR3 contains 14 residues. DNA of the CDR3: TGTGCCAGCAGCGGAGCAACAGGGTCTTATGGCTACACCTTC. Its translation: CASSGATGSYGYTF.

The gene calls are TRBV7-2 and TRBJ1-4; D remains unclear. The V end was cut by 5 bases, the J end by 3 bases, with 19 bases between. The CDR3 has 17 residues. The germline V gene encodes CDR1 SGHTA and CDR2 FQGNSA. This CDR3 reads CASSARLTSTANEKLFF. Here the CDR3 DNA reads TGTGCCAGCAGCGCCAGACTAACCAGTACAGCTAATGAAAAACTGTTTTTT.

The CDR3 protein is CASSSQLGSSYNEQFF. The CDR3 nucleotides are TGTGCCAGTAGTTCTCAACTAGGGTCCTCGTACAATGAGCAGTTCTTC. The chain carries TRBV19 and TRBJ2-1; weak D call: TRBD2 (5 bases). The V end lost 5 bases, the J end lost 4 bases, and 18 bases lay between the germline ends. The CDR3 covers 16 residues. In germline, CDR1 is LNHDA, CDR2 SQIVND (reference sequence).

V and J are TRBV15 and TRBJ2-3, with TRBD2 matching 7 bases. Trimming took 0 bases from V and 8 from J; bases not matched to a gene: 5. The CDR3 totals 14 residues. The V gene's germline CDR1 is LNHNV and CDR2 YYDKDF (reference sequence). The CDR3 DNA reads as TGTGCCACCAGCAGAGATAGAGGCGGGAGTACGCAGTATTTT. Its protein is CATSRDRGGSTQYF. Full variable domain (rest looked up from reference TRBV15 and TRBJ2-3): DAMVIQNPRYQVTQFGKPVTLSCSQTLNHNVMYWYQQKSSQAPKLLFHYYDKDFNNEADTPDNFQSRRPNTSFCFLDIRSPGLGDTAMYLCATSRDRGGSTQYFGPGTRLTVL.

For the CDR3, the DNA is TGTGCCAGTATTAATATGGGGGGGAACACCGGGGAGCTGTTTTTT. Translation gives CASINMGGNTGELFF. The chain employs TRBV19 and TRBJ2-2, with TRBD2 as a possible D gene (6 bases). The germline V gene has CDR1 LNHDA and CDR2 SQIVND (reference sequence). Trimming removed 7 bases from V and 1 base from J, with 13 bases in between. This CDR3 is 15 amino acids long.

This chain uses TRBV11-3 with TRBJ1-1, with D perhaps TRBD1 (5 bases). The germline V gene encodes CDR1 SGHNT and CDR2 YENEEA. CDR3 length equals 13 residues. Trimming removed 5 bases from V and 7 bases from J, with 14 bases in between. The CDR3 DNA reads TGTGCCAGCAGCCCCGGACGGGGGGGTGAAGCTTTCTTT. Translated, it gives CASSPGRGGEAFF.

CDR3 nucleotides: TGTGCCAGCAGCTTGAGAGGGAGGGAAGAAAAACTGTTTTTT. Protein: CASSLRGREEKLFF. The chain recombines TRBV7-9 with TRBJ1-4; D is uncertain. There are 14 residues in the CDR3. The germline gives CDR1 SEHNR, CDR2 FQNEAQ (reference sequence). V dropped 3 bases and J dropped 8 bases, with 13 bases sitting between them.

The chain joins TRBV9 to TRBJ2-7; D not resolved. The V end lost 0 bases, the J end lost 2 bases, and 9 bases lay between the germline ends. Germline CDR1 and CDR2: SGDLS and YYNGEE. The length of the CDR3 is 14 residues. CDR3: CASSVDYGAYEQYF. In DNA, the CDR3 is TGTGCCAGCAGCGTAGACTACGGAGCCTACGAGCAGTACTTC.

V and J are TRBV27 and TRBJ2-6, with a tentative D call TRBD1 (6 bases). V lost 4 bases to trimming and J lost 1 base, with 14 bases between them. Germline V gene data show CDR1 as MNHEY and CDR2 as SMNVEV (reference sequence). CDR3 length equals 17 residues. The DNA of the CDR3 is TGTGCCAGCAGTTCAAGCCTCACAGGGTCTGGGGCCAACGTCCTGACTTTC. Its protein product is CASSSSLTGSGANVLTF. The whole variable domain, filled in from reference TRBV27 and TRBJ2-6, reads EAQVTQNPRYLITVTGKKLTVTCSQNMNHEYMSWYRQDPGLGLRQIYYSMNVEVTDKGDVPEGYKVSRKEKRNFPLILESPSPNQTSLYFCASSSSLTGSGANVLTFGAGSRLTVL.

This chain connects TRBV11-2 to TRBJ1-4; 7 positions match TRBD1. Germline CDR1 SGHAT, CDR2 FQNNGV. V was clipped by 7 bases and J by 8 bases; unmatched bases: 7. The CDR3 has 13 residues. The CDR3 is CASTPVRGEKLFF. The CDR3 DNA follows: TGTGCCAGCACTCCTGTCAGGGGGGAAAAACTGTTTTTT.

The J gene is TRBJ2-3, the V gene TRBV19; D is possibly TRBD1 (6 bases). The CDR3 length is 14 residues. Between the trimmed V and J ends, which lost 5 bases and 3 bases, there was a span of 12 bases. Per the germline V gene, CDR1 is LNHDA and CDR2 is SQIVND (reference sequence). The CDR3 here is CASSVNRETDTQYF. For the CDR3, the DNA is TGTGCCAGTAGTGTTAACAGGGAAACAGATACGCAGTATTTT.

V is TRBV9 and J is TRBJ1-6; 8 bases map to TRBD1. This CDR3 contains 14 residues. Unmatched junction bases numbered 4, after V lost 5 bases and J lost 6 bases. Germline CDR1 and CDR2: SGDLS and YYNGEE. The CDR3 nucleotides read TGTGCCAGCAGTGACAGGGGCCCTAATTCACCCCTCCACTTT. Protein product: CASSDRGPNSPLHF.